Sequencing of this T cell receptor beta chain was carried out in a study of graft-versus-host responses after intestinal transplantation. Study as a whole: Recipients were given multivisceral, liver-intestinal, or isolated intestinal transplants. Anti-thymocyte globulin served as induction for all recipients, who then took tacrolimus and steroids for about 3 years. Broader study findings: The highest levels of circulating GvH clones went along with early declines in HvG clones after transplant.

Notes on this clone: Its cognate antigen is unknown.

The CDR3 length is 15 residues. Germline assignment: CDR1 SGHTA and CDR2 FQGNSA. V gave up 2 bases and J gave up 3 bases; unmatched junction bases: 5. Sequencing used immunoSEQ multiplex PCR; TCRdb keeps in-frame clones, though not all of them. The table has roughly 89,000 clones, roughly nine tenths seen once; the top ten hold more than 0.075%. The receptor's source is a human donor who received an intestinal transplant. This rearrangement joins TRBV7-2 to TRBJ2-3; 7 nucleotides align to TRBD2. The specimen was unstimulated CD4+ T cells sorted from spleen or lymph node cells, collected before intestinal transplant. CDR3 sequence (DNA): TGTGCCAGCAGCTTATCGCCACTAGCGACAGATACGCAGTATTTT. Protein: CASSLSPLATDTQYF.